The text below deals with one T cell receptor (beta chain). In this CDR3 the conserved last residue, phenylalanine or tryptophan, is missing, so a read error is likely. Because the CDR3's place on the DNA is in doubt, the DNA is left out and the CDR3 is given as listed by TCRdb. This record comes from a study of blood T cell repertoires in COVID-19. Study in general: The analysed material was cDNA or gDNA that came from T cells, B-cell-depleted T cells, or PBMCs.

Source study methods: Using reference gene primer amplification, nucleated cell counts were estimated. Profiling relied on immunoSEQ multiplex PCR, and the TCRdb table lists in-frame clones only, not all of them. V and J calls and clone size are copied from that table; D and trimming were computed from the DNA. The sample lists some 390,000 clones; around 89% were seen once. The age range of participants was about 18 to 100 years, with residence in around 22 US areas. Germline V lookup: CDR1 SGDLS, CDR2 YYNGEE. The CDR3 extends over 11 residues, inclusive of both ends. The sequencing sample was made of PBMCs or T cells enriched from blood (not recorded which). This TCR was sampled from a man aged 25-40 years who had recovered from COVID-19. The chain employs TRBV9 and TRBJ2-7; the table's D call TRBD1 went unverified against the DNA. Here the CDR3 reads CASSERDREIL.